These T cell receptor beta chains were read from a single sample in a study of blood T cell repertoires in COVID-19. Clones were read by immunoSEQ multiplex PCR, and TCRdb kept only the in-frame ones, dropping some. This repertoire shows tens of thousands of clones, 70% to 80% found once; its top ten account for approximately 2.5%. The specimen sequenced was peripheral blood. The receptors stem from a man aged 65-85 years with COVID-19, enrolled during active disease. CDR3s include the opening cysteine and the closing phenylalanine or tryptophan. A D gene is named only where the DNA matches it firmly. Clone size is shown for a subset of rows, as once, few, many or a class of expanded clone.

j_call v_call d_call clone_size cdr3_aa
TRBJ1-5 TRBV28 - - CASSLKGIGSGWQPQHF
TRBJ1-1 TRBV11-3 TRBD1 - CASSTVQGAEAFF
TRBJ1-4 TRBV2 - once CASSGGATNEKLFF
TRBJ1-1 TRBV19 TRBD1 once CASRGQPNTEAFF
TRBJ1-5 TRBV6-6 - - CASSSFIYQPQHF
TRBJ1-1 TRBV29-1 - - CSVLRSDTEAFF
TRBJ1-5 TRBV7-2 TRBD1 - CASSPRDRYNQPQHF
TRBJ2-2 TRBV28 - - CASSLRAGVINTGELFF
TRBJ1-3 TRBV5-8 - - CASSLVSGGSGNTIYF
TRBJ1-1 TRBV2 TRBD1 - CASSPRGRNTEAFF
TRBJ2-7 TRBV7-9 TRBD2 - CASSPRELAGNYEQYF
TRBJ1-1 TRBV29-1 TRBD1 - CSVYTGGNTEAFF
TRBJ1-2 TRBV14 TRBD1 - CASSQQTGTSYTF
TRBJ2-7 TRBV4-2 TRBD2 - CASSQAPLAGGSYEQYF
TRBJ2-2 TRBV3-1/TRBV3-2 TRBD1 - CASSHPGGSNTGELFF
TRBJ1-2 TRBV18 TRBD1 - CASSPGTGGYYGYTF
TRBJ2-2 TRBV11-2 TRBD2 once CASSLVYLRLALNTGELFF
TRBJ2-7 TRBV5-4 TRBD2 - CASSLEAGVREQYF
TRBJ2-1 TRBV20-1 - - CSASTAESYNEQFF
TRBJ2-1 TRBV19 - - CASSWGLGLNEQFF
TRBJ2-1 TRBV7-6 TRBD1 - CASTSTGGLYNEQFF
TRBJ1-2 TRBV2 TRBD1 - CASSYGQGGVYGYTF
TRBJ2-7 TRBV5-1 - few CASSLGPGTYEQYF
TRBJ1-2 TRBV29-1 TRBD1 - CSVGDRGSNYGYTF
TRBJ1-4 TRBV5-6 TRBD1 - CASSFRQGLRTNEKLFF
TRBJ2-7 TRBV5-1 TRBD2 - CASSQREHRDEQYF
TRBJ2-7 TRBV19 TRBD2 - CASSISSGRPEQYF
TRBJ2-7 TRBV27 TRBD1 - CASSAYRGTYEQYF
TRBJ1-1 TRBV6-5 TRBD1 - CASRYPGQGTEAFF
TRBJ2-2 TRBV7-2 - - CASSLATRVGRNDGELFF
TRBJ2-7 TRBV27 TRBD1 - CASSVPGTGSSEQYF
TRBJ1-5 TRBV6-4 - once CASSMGLGQPQHF
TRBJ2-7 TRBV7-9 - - CASSLDWGTYEQYF
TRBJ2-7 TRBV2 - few CASSGGHPNLYEQYF
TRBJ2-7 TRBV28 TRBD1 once CASRPTKLQGEQYF
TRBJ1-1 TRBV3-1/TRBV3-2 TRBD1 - CASSQRTGNTEAFF
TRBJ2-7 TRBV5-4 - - CASSWQWGVDDEQYF
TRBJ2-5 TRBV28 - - CASSLSGFQETQYF
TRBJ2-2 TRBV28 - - CASRQTQGKSNTGELFF
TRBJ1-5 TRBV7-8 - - CASTPGGSQVGNQPQHF
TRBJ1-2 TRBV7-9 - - CASSFRFNYGYTF
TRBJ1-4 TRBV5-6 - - CASSSTGRGGEKLFF
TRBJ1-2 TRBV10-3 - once CAISESPPRPPRGTF
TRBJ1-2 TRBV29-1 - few CSVEVGRGSGYTF
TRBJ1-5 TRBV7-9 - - CASSQTGLNQPQHF
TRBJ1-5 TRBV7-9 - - CASSPGTGNQPQHF